This is a list of T cell receptor beta chains from one sample in a study of molecular identifiers for immune sequencing clone quantification. A single record per CDR3 protein comes from TCRdb applying MiXCR to the PCR reads. This sample yields nearly 650,000 distinct CDR3 sequences, of which about 25% are seen a single time; about 0.8% belongs to the top ten. The sample was naive CD8+ T cells from blood, with Jurkat cell RNA spiked in. These receptors were collected from a human donor in good health. Some libraries in this study had Jurkat cell RNA spiked in. Both conserved end residues are part of each CDR3. Each record gives: J gene, D gene, V gene, clone size, CDR3 DNA, CDR3 protein. The D gene is left open where the match is weak. Rows may omit the clone size; those that give it use once, few, many or a size class.

j_call: TRBJ2-5
d_call: TRBD1
v_call: TRBV28
clone_size: many
cdr3_nt: TGTGCCAGCAGTCCGACAGGGGGGGAGACCCAGTACTTC
cdr3_aa: CASSPTGGETQYF

j_call: TRBJ1-5
d_call: -
v_call: TRBV12-3/TRBV12-4
clone_size: many
cdr3_nt: TGTGCCAGCAGTTTAGAACATCAGCCCCAGCATTTT
cdr3_aa: CASSLEHQPQHF

j_call: TRBJ2-5
d_call: TRBD1
v_call: TRBV6-1
clone_size: few
cdr3_nt: TGTGCCAGCAGTGACGACAGGGGAATCCTGGAGACCCAGTACTTC
cdr3_aa: CASSDDRGILETQYF

j_call: TRBJ1-2
d_call: TRBD1
v_call: TRBV29-1
clone_size: -
cdr3_nt: TGCAGCGTTGACAGGGGGCAAGGCTATGGCTACACCTTC
cdr3_aa: CSVDRGQGYGYTF

j_call: TRBJ2-1
d_call: -
v_call: TRBV5-1
clone_size: -
cdr3_nt: TGCGCCAGCAGCTTGGGCTGGGGGCTAGACGGTGAGCAGTTCTTC
cdr3_aa: CASSLGWGLDGEQFF

j_call: TRBJ2-2
d_call: -
v_call: TRBV5-6
clone_size: few
cdr3_nt: TGTGCCAGCAGCTTGATGGCAGCTACCGGGGAGCTGTTTTTT
cdr3_aa: CASSLMAATGELFF

j_call: TRBJ2-7
d_call: TRBD1
v_call: TRBV7-2
clone_size: -
cdr3_nt: TGTGCCAGCAGCGGGATGGGACAGGCCTCCTGGGAGCAGTACTTC
cdr3_aa: CASSGMGQASWEQYF

j_call: TRBJ2-6
d_call: TRBD2
v_call: TRBV20-1
clone_size: many
cdr3_nt: TGCAGTGCTAGAGACGCTAGCGGGAGGGTTGCGGGGGCCAACGTCCTGACTTTC
cdr3_aa: CSARDASGRVAGANVLTF

j_call: TRBJ2-7
d_call: -
v_call: TRBV15
clone_size: few
cdr3_nt: TGTGCCACCAGCAGAGATTTGGGGACCCCGGGGGAGCAGTACTTC
cdr3_aa: CATSRDLGTPGEQYF

j_call: TRBJ1-1
d_call: -
v_call: TRBV19
clone_size: few
cdr3_nt: TGTGCCAGTAGTATAGGGGCGGGTAGCACTGAAGCTTTCTTT
cdr3_aa: CASSIGAGSTEAFF

j_call: TRBJ2-3
d_call: -
v_call: TRBV30
clone_size: many
cdr3_nt: TGTGCCTGGAGTAGAGTCGGAGACTCAGATACGCAGTATTTT
cdr3_aa: CAWSRVGDSDTQYF

j_call: TRBJ2-1
d_call: TRBD2
v_call: TRBV28
clone_size: -
cdr3_nt: TGTGCCAGCAGCCCCACTAGCGCCGGAAACAATGAGCAGTTCTTC
cdr3_aa: CASSPTSAGNNEQFF

j_call: TRBJ2-7
d_call: TRBD1
v_call: TRBV6-6
clone_size: many
cdr3_nt: TGTGCCAGCAGTCCCGGGACAGGCGAGCAGTACTTC
cdr3_aa: CASSPGTGEQYF

j_call: TRBJ2-2
d_call: TRBD2
v_call: TRBV12-3/TRBV12-4
clone_size: few
cdr3_nt: TGTGCCAGCAGAGAGAATCCGGGACTAGCGGGGGGGCCGGCGAACACCGGGGAGCTGTTTTTT
cdr3_aa: CASRENPGLAGGPANTGELFF

j_call: TRBJ2-7
d_call: -
v_call: TRBV4-3
clone_size: many
cdr3_nt: TGCGCCAGCAGCCAAGACCCCAGGGGCTCCTACGAGCAGTACTTC
cdr3_aa: CASSQDPRGSYEQYF

j_call: TRBJ2-5
d_call: TRBD2
v_call: TRBV27
clone_size: few
cdr3_nt: TGTGCCAGCAGTTCCCTCCCTACTAGCGGGAGCAGGGAGACCCAGTACTTC
cdr3_aa: CASSSLPTSGSRETQYF

j_call: TRBJ1-1
d_call: -
v_call: TRBV7-9
clone_size: few
cdr3_nt: TGTGCCAGCAGCTTGGAGGGTGCAGCTTTCTTT
cdr3_aa: CASSLEGAAFF

j_call: TRBJ1-2
d_call: -
v_call: TRBV4-2
clone_size: many
cdr3_nt: TGTGCCAGCAGCCACGACCTGGTAGGCGGAGACGATGGCTACACCTTC
cdr3_aa: CASSHDLVGGDDGYTF

j_call: TRBJ1-5
d_call: -
v_call: TRBV19
clone_size: -
cdr3_nt: TGTGCCAGTAGTTTCGGAGGTTCTCAGCCCCAGCATTTT
cdr3_aa: CASSFGGSQPQHF

j_call: TRBJ1-3
d_call: -
v_call: TRBV6-2/TRBV6-3
clone_size: -
cdr3_nt: TGTGCCAGCAGTTACTCGTTCAACCCGGCCTGTTATTTT
cdr3_aa: CASSYSFNPACYF

j_call: TRBJ1-4
d_call: TRBD1
v_call: TRBV30
clone_size: -
cdr3_nt: TGTGCCTGGCGGACAGGGGGAAATGAAAAACTGTTTTTT
cdr3_aa: CAWRTGGNEKLFF

j_call: TRBJ2-1
d_call: TRBD2
v_call: TRBV11-2
clone_size: many
cdr3_nt: TGTGCCAGCAGCCCCCGGGGGGTCGCGGGACTAGACAACAATGAGCAGTTCTTC
cdr3_aa: CASSPRGVAGLDNNEQFF

j_call: TRBJ2-7
d_call: -
v_call: TRBV20-1
clone_size: -
cdr3_nt: TGCAGTGCCTTAAACCCGGACGGCTCCTACGAGCAGTACTTC
cdr3_aa: CSALNPDGSYEQYF

j_call: TRBJ2-7
d_call: -
v_call: TRBV4-2
clone_size: -
cdr3_nt: TGTGCCAGCAGCCAAGCAACGAGGGTTGAGGAGCAGTACTTC
cdr3_aa: CASSQATRVEEQYF